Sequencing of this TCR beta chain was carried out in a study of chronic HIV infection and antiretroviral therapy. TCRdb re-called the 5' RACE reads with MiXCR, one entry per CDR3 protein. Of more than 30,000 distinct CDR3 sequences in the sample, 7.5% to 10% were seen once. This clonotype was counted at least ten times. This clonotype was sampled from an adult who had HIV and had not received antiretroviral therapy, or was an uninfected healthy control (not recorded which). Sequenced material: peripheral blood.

CDR3 in amino acids: CASSLAQRETQYF. DNA for the CDR3: TGTGCCAGCAGCTTAGCACAAAGGGAGACCCAGTACTTC. The chain recombines TRBV11-2 with TRBJ2-5, with D unclear. Germline V gene sequence: CDR1 SGHAT, CDR2 FQNNGV. The CDR3 runs to 13 residues. The V end was cut by 1 base, the J end by 5 bases, with 8 bases between.